This paragraph covers one T cell receptor beta chain sequence. The data originate from a study of T-cell reconstitution after alpha-beta-depleted transplantation in children. The library targeted TCRbeta and was prepared with unique molecular identifiers. TCRdb redid the calling of the PCR reads with MiXCR, one entry per CDR3 protein. The sample holds 500,000 or so distinct CDR3 sequences, roughly 10% seen once. Germline CDR1 DFQATT, CDR2 SNEGSKA (reference sequence). The CDR3 spans 15 residues. Trimming removed 4 bases from V and 3 bases from J; junction bases left unmatched: 7. V and J are TRBV20-1 and TRBJ2-3; 10 bases agree with TRBD2. This TCR derives from a female patient aged 2-10 years who had a stem cell transplant for aplastic anemia, so the T cells may come from the graft donor. Sequences were derived from PBMCs, mostly from graft donor cells, sampled 180 days after TCRalphabeta/CD19-depleted stem cell transplant. The CDR3 is CSAKNSGGRTDTQYF. The DNA for the CDR3 is TGCAGTGCTAAAAATAGCGGGGGGCGAACAGATACGCAGTATTTT.